This T cell receptor beta chain was sequenced during a study of patients and donors after allogeneic stem cell transplantation. Germline CDR1 SNHLY, CDR2 FYNNEI. This CDR3 is built from 14 residues. The V end was cut by 6 bases, the J end by 1 base, with 12 bases between. TCRdb redid the calling of the RT-PCR reads with MiXCR, one entry per CDR3 protein. Among 920,000 or so distinct CDR3 sequences listed, around 17% were seen once. The TCR sequence derives from a human donor who was either an allogeneic HSCT recipient or a stem cell or donor lymphocyte infusion donor (not recorded which). It is not recorded whose cells these are; they may come from a transplant donor. The material sequenced was blood, either unsorted or a sorted T cell fraction (not recorded which). The J gene is TRBJ1-1, the V gene TRBV2; the D is unclear. The CDR3 loop is CASRTEVGNTEAFF. The CDR3 DNA reads TGTGCCAGCAGGACCGAAGTGGGGAACACTGAAGCTTTCTTT.